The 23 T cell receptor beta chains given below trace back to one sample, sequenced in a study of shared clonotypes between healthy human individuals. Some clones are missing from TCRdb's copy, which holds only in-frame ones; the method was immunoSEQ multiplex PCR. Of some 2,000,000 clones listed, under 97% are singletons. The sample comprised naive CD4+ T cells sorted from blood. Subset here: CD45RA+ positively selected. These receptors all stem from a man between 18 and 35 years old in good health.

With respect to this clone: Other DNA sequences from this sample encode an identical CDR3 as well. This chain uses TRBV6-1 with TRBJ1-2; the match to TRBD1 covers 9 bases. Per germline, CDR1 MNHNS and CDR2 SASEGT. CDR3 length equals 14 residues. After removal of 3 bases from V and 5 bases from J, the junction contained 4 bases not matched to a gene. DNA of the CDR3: TGTGCCAGCAGTGAGACAGGGGGTGGGTATGGCTACACCTTC. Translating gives CASSETGGGYGYTF.

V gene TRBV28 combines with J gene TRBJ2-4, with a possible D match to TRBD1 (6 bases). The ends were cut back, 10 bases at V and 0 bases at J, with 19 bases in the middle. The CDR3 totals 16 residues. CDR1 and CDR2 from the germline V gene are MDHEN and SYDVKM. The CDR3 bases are TGTGCCACAATCCAGTGGGGGCCGGGAGCCAAAAACATTCAGTACTTC. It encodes CATIQWGPGAKNIQYF. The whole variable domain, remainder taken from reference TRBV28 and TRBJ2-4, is DVKVTQSSRYLVKRTGEKVFLECVQDMDHENMFWYRQDPGLGLRLIYFSYDVKMKEKGDIPEGYSVSREKKERFSLILESASTNQTSMYLCATIQWGPGAKNIQYFGAGTRLSVL.

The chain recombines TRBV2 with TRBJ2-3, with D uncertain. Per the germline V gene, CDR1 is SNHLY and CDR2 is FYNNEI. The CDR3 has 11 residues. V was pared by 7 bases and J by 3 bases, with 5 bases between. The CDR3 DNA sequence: TGTGCCAGCATGGTAACAGATACGCAGTATTTT. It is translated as CASMVTDTQYF.

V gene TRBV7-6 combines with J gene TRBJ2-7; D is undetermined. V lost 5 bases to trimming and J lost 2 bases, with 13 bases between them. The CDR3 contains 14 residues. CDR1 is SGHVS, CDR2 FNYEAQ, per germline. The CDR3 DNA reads TGTGCCAGCAGCCGCTCACAAGGCCCCTACGAGCAGTACTTC. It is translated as CASSRSQGPYEQYF.

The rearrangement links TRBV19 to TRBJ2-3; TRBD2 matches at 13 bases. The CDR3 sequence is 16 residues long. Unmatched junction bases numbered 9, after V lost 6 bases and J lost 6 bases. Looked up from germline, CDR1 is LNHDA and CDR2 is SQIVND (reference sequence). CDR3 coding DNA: TGTGCCAGTAGGGACCCGGGACTAGCGGGGACGGATACGCAGTATTTT. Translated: CASRDPGLAGTDTQYF.

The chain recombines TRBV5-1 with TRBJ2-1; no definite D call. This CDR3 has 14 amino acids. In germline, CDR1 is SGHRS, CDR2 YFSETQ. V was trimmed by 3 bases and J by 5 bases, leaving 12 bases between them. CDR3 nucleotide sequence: TGCGCCAGCAGCTCTGGAGCACCGGACAATGAGCAGTTCTTC. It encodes CASSSGAPDNEQFF.

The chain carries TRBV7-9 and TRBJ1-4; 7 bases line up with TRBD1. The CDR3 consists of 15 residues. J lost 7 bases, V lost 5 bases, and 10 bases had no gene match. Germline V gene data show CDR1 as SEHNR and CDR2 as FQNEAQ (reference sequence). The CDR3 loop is CASSPTGELGEKLFF. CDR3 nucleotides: TGTGCCAGCAGCCCCACAGGGGAACTGGGTGAAAAACTGTTTTTT.

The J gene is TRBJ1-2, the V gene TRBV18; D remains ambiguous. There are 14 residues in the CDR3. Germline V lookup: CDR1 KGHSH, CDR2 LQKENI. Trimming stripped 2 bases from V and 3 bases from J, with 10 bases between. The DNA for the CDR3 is TGTGCCAGCTCACCAGAACGACTTGACTATGGCTACACCTTC. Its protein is CASSPERLDYGYTF.

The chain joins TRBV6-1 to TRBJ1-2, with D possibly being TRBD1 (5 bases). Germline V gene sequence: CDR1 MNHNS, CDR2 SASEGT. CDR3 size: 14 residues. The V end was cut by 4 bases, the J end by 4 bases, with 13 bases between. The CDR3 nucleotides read TGTGCCAGCAGTGTAGATACAGGAACCTATGGCTACACCTTC. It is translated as CASSVDTGTYGYTF.

CDR3: CASSAGRSGEKLFF. The CDR3 region has the DNA TGTGCCAGCAGCGCAGGGCGATCGGGTGAAAAACTGTTTTTT. The chain is built from TRBV6-1 and TRBJ1-4; possible D gene TRBD1, 5 bases. This CDR3 is 14 amino acids long. Germline CDR1 is MNHNS and CDR2 is SASEGT. The germline V and J ends were trimmed by 6 bases and 7 bases, with 15 bases remaining between them.

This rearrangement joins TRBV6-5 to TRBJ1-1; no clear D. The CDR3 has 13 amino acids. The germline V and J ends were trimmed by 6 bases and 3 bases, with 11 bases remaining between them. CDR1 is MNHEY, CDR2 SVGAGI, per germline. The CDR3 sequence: CASRPEGYTEAFF. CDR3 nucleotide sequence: TGTGCCAGCAGGCCCGAGGGATACACTGAAGCTTTCTTT.

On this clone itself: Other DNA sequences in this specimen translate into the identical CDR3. The CDR3 loop reads CASSPQGGQETQYF. The CDR3 DNA follows: TGTGCCAGCTCACCACAGGGGGGCCAAGAGACCCAGTACTTC. J is TRBJ2-5 and V is TRBV18; D tentatively reads TRBD1 or TRBD2 (6 bases each). Germline values: CDR1 KGHSH, CDR2 LQKENI. V was shortened by 1 base and J by 1 base, with 7 bases between the two germline ends. The CDR3 extends over 14 amino acids.

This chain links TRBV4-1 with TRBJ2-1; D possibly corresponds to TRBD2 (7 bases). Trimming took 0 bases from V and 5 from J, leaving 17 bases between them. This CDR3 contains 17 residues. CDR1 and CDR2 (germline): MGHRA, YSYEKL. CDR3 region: CASSQDGVLRGHNEQFF. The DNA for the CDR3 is TGCGCCAGCAGCCAAGATGGGGTTTTGCGGGGGCACAATGAGCAGTTCTTC.

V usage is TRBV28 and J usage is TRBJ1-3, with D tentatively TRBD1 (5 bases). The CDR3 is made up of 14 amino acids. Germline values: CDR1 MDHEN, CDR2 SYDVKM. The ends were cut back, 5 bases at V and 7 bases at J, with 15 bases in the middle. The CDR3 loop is CASSRLTVGNTIYF. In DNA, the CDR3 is TGTGCCAGCAGTCGATTGACAGTAGGCAACACCATATATTTT.

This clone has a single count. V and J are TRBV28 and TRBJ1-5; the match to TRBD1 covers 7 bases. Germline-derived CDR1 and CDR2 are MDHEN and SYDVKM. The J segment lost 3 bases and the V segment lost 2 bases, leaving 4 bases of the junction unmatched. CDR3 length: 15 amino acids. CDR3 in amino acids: CASSLDRAVNQPQHF. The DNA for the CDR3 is TGTGCCAGCAGTTTAGACAGGGCCGTCAATCAGCCCCAGCATTTT.

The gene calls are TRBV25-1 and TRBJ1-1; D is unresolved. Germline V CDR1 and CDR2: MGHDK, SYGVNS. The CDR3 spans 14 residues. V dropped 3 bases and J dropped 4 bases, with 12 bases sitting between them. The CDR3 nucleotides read TGTGCCAGCAGTGATGTAAGTGGGCGCACTGAAGCTTTCTTT. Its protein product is CASSDVSGRTEAFF.

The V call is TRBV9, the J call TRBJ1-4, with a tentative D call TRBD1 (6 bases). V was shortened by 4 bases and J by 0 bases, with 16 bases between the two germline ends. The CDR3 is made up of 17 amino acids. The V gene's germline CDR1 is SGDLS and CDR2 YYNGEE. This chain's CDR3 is CASSPGQSIATNEKLFF. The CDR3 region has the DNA TGTGCCAGCAGCCCAGGACAGAGTATTGCAACTAATGAAAAACTGTTTTTT. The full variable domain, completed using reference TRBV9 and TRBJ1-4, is DSGVTQTPKHLITATGQRVTLRCSPRSGDLSVYWYQQSLDQGLQFLIQYYNGEERAKGNILERFSAQQFPDLHSELNLSSLELGDSALYFCASSPGQSIATNEKLFFGSGTQLSVL.

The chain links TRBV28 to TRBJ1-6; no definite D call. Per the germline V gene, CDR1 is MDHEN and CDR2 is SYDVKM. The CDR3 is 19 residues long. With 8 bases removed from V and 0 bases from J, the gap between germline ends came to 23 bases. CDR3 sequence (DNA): TGTGCCAGCGAGTCAAGCCAAGGACCCCTGAGCTCCTATAATTCACCCCTCCACTTT. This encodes CASESSQGPLSSYNSPLHF.

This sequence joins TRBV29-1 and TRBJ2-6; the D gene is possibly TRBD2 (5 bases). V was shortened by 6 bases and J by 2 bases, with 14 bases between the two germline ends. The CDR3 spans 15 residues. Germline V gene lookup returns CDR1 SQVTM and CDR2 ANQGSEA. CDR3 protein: CSVEFQAAGANVLTF. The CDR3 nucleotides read TGCAGCGTGGAATTCCAAGCGGCTGGGGCCAACGTCCTGACTTTC.

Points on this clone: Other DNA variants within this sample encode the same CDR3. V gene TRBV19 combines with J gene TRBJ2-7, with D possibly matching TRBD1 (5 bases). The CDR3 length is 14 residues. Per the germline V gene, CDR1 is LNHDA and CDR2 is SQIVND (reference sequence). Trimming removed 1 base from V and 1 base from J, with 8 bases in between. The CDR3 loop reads CASSIGGASYEQYF. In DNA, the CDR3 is TGTGCCAGTAGTATAGGGGGCGCTTCCTACGAGCAGTACTTC.

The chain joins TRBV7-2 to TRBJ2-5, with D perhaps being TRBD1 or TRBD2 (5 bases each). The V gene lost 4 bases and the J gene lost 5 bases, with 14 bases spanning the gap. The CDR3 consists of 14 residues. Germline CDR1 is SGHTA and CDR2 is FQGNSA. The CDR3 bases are TGTGCCAGCAGCTCCCCGATTGAGGGGGAGACCCAGTACTTC. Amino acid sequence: CASSSPIEGETQYF.

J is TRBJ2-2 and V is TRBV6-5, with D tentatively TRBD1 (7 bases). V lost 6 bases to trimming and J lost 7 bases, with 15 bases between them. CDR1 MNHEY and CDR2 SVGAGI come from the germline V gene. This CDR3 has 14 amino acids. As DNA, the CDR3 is TGTGCCAGCAGATCGACAGGGAGGTTCGGGGAGCTGTTTTTT. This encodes CASRSTGRFGELFF.

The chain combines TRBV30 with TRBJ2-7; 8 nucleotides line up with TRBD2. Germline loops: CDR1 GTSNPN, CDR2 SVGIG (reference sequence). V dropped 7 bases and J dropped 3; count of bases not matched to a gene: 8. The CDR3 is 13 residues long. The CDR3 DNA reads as TGTGCCTCGGCACCGGGACTAGACTACGAGCAGTACTTC. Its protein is CASAPGLDYEQYF.